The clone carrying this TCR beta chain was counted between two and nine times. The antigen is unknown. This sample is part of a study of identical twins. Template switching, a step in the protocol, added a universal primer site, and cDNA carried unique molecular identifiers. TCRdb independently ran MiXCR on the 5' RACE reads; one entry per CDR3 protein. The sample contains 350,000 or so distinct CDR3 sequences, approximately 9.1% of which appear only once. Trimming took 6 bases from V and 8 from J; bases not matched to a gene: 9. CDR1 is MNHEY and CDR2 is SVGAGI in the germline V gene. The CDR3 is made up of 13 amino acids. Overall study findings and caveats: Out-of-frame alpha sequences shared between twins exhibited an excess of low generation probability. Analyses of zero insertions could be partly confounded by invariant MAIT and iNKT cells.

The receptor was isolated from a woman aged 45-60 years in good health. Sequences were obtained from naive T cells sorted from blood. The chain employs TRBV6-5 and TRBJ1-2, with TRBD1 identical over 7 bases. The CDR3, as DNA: TGTGCCAGCAGGCCTACAGGGGTCGGAGGCTACACCTTC. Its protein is CASRPTGVGGYTF.